The 29 T cell receptor beta chains below all came from one sample that was sequenced in a study of OX40 agonist ivuxolimab in advanced cancers. Sequenced by immunoSEQ multiplex PCR; TCRdb stores in-frame clones only, minus some. The repertoire holds fewer than 35,000 clones, 75% to 85% seen once, with less than 25% in the top ten. The sample was CD4+ or CD8+ T cells sorted from blood, taken in a trial of the OX40 agonist ivuxolimab. These receptors were taken from an adult with an advanced solid tumor such as melanoma, head and neck, liver or kidney cancer.

V gene TRBV2 combines with J gene TRBJ2-7; 7 bases line up with TRBD2. The CDR3 extends over 13 amino acids. With 7 bases clipped from V and 1 base from J, the junction kept 4 bases outside the gene matches. The V gene's germline CDR1 is SNHLY and CDR2 FYNNEI. CDR3 amino acids: CASNRGRSYEQYF. The CDR3 DNA sequence: TGTGCCAGCAACCGCGGGAGATCCTACGAGCAGTACTTC.

The rearrangement joins TRBV6-8 to TRBJ1-3; 8 nucleotides agree with TRBD1. This CDR3 region has 13 residues. Losses at the gene ends were 9 bases for V and 9 bases for J; bases not matched to a gene: 10. Germline CDR1 is MNHGY and CDR2 is SAAAGT. The DNA of the CDR3 is TGTGCCAGGCGGGACAGGCCCCGGCGCACCATATATTTT. As protein: CARRDRPRRTIYF.

The chain employs TRBV6-5 and TRBJ1-1; no definite D call. The CDR3 contains 13 residues. Trimming removed 7 bases at V and 5 bases at J, with 14 bases between. In germline, CDR1 is MNHEY, CDR2 SVGAGI. CDR3 region: CASTPLLETEAFF. The CDR3 DNA is TGTGCCAGCACCCCCCTACTAGAAACTGAAGCTTTCTTT.

This rearrangement joins TRBV7-2 to TRBJ2-3; D ambiguous. Between the trimmed V and J ends, which lost 3 bases and 0 bases, there was a span of 7 bases. The CDR3 extends over 14 amino acids. CDR1 and CDR2 from the germline V gene are SGHTA and FQGNSA. Written as DNA, the CDR3 is TGTGCCAGCAGCTTTCGACTGAGCACAGATACGCAGTATTTT. As protein: CASSFRLSTDTQYF.

The chain recombines TRBV13 with TRBJ2-1; 9 bases are a match to TRBD2. This CDR3 has 16 amino acids. Germline V gene data show CDR1 as PRHDT and CDR2 as FYEKMQ (reference sequence). V shed 1 base, J shed 4 bases, and the junction held 5 bases outside the gene matches. CDR3 nucleotides: TGTGCCAGCAGCTTAGTTCCGACTAGCGGATACAATGAGCAGTTCTTC. Translating gives CASSLVPTSGYNEQFF.

The chain employs TRBV5-1 and TRBJ2-7; 9 nucleotides align to TRBD1. This CDR3 has 15 amino acids. Trimming at V came to 4 bases and at J to 3 bases, leaving 8 bases not matched to a gene. Per the germline V gene, CDR1 is SGHRS and CDR2 is YFSETQ. CDR3 sequence reads: CASSVDRGSLYEQYF. In DNA, the CDR3 is TGCGCCAGCAGCGTTGACAGGGGGAGTCTCTACGAGCAGTACTTC.

This clone was seen only once. The rearrangement joins TRBV6-6 to TRBJ1-2; D gene uncertain. CDR3 size: 12 residues. V shed 6 bases and J shed 4 bases, with 9 bases lying between them. Germline V gene sequence: CDR1 MNHNY, CDR2 SVGAGI (reference sequence). The CDR3 DNA sequence: TGTGCCAGCAGCTTCGAGGTCTATGGCTACACCTTC. It codes for CASSFEVYGYTF.

The V gene is TRBV30, the J gene TRBJ2-7; 7 bases align to TRBD1. CDR1 is GTSNPN, CDR2 SVGIG, per germline (reference sequence). With 6 bases clipped from V and 3 bases from J, the junction kept 8 bases outside the gene matches. The CDR3 extends over 13 amino acids. The CDR3, as DNA: TGTGCCTGCCGGGACAGTCCCCTCTACGAGCAGTACTTC. Translating it yields CACRDSPLYEQYF.

A note on this clone: At one boundary the junction diverges from the germline segment, which might be a read error. V is TRBV2 and J is TRBJ1-2; 7 positions match TRBD1. Germline lookup yields CDR1 SNHLY and CDR2 FYNNEI. This CDR3 spans 12 amino acids. CDR3 coding DNA: TGTGCCAGCGGTAGGGGGACAGCGGGGTTCCCCTTC. It is translated as CASGRGTAGFPF.

V and J are TRBV28 and TRBJ2-5; D ambiguous. Germline V CDR1 and CDR2: MDHEN, SYDVKM. The CDR3 extends over 12 amino acids. Between the trimmed V and J ends, which lost 2 bases and 7 bases, there was a span of 8 bases. CDR3 loop: CASSLGPATQYF. CDR3 coding DNA: TGTGCCAGCAGTTTAGGGCCGGCGACCCAGTACTTC.

This sequence joins TRBV5-6 and TRBJ1-1, with D possibly being TRBD1 (5 bases). V was shortened by 4 bases and J by 9 bases, with 10 bases between the two germline ends. The length of the CDR3 is 11 residues. Germline V gene lookup returns CDR1 SGHDT and CDR2 YYEEEE. DNA of the CDR3: TGTGCCAGCAGCCGGGACCGCCAAGCTTTCTTT. It translates to CASSRDRQAFF.

The J gene is TRBJ2-7, the V gene TRBV10-1, with 7 bases aligning to TRBD1. From germline, CDR1 is WNHNN and CDR2 SYGVQD (reference sequence). The CDR3 is made up of 14 amino acids. V gave up 3 bases and J gave up 0 bases; unmatched junction bases: 2. The CDR3, as DNA: TGCGCCAGCAGTGAACAGGGGTCCTCCTACGAGCAGTACTTC. Its protein product is CASSEQGSSYEQYF.

In the case of this clone: One junction end disagrees with the germline gene, perhaps due to a read error. The chain employs TRBV19 and TRBJ2-3; unclear D gene. Germline CDR1 reads LNHDA; CDR2 reads SQIVND (reference sequence). This CDR3 has 12 amino acids. CDR3 loop: CASSIVQAPLFF. CDR3 coding DNA: TGTGCCAGTAGTATAGTCCAAGCCCCCCTTTTTTTT.

This sequence joins TRBV6-1 and TRBJ1-3, with a possible D match to TRBD1 (5 bases). With 8 bases removed from V and 3 bases from J, the gap between germline ends came to 11 bases. This CDR3 contains 13 residues. CDR1 is MNHNS, CDR2 SASEGT, per germline. The CDR3 nucleotides read TGTGCCAGCCGACAGTCGAATGGAAACACCATATATTTT. As protein: CASRQSNGNTIYF.

This chain joins TRBV7-6 and TRBJ2-5, with TRBD2 as a possible D gene (6 bases). V was cut by 0 bases and J by 4 bases, with 9 bases left in between. CDR1 is SGHVS and CDR2 is FNYEAQ in the germline V gene. The CDR3 extends over 14 amino acids. CDR3 coding DNA: TGTGCCAGCAGCTTAGCGGGGGGAGGAGAGACCCAGTACTTC. Its protein is CASSLAGGGETQYF.

The rearrangement uses TRBV6-5 and TRBJ1-5; D may be TRBD1 (5 bases). The V end lost 4 bases, the J end lost 2 bases, and 12 bases lay between the germline ends. This CDR3 spans 15 amino acids. CDR1 MNHEY and CDR2 SVGAGI come from the germline V gene. CDR3 coding DNA: TGTGCCAGCAGTTCTTCCGGGACTCGCAATCAGCCCCAGCATTTT. This codes for CASSSSGTRNQPQHF.

The chain couples TRBV30 to TRBJ2-1; 7 bases are a match to TRBD2. CDR1 and CDR2 (germline): GTSNPN, SVGIG (reference sequence). The CDR3 extends over 11 amino acids. J was trimmed by 10 bases and V by 0 bases; bases with no gene match: 0. CDR3 loop: CAWSVGGEQFF. The DNA for the CDR3 is TGTGCCTGGAGTGTGGGGGGGGAGCAGTTCTTC.

The genes are TRBV27 and TRBJ2-3; D perhaps matches TRBD2 (5 bases). This CDR3 is 14 amino acids long. CDR1 is MNHEY, CDR2 SMNVEV, per germline (reference sequence). Trimming stripped 3 bases from V and 6 bases from J, with 13 bases between. The CDR3 region is CASSFERPGDTQYF. CDR3 nucleotides: TGTGCCAGCAGTTTCGAGAGGCCGGGGGATACGCAGTATTTT.

The V call is TRBV19, the J call TRBJ2-1, with 14 bases that match TRBD2. V shed 5 bases, J shed 3 bases, and the junction held 6 bases outside the gene matches. The CDR3 extends over 17 amino acids. Looked up from germline, CDR1 is LNHDA and CDR2 is SQIVND (reference sequence). CDR3 residues: CASSLGTSGGVYNEQFF. In DNA, the CDR3 is TGTGCCAGTAGTCTTGGGACTAGCGGGGGCGTCTACAATGAGCAGTTCTTC. Combining the CDR3 with reference TRBV19 and TRBJ2-1 gives the whole variable domain DGGITQSPKYLFRKEGQNVTLSCEQNLNHDAMYWYRQDPGQGLRLIYYSQIVNDFQKGDIAEGYSVSREKKESFPLTVTSAQKNPTAFYLCASSLGTSGGVYNEQFFGPGTRLTVL.

The chain combines TRBV28 with TRBJ2-7; the D is unclear. The CDR3 is 11 residues long. Trimming left V 3 bases short and J 4 bases short, with 4 bases between. The germline gives CDR1 MDHEN, CDR2 SYDVKM. The CDR3 protein is CASSLGYEQYF. The CDR3 DNA is TGTGCCAGCAGTTTGGGGTACGAGCAGTACTTC.

This clone came up a few times. The genes are TRBV18 and TRBJ1-1; tentative D call: TRBD1 (5 bases). V was clipped by 3 bases and J by 3 bases, with 17 bases between them. Germline CDR1 and CDR2: KGHSH and LQKENI. This CDR3 contains 16 residues. As DNA, the CDR3 is TGTGCCAGCTCACCGCTACCGGGGCAGGGCGACACTGAAGCTTTCTTT. Its translation is CASSPLPGQGDTEAFF.

This rearrangement joins TRBV9 to TRBJ2-3, with 8 bases aligning to TRBD1. The CDR3 spans 15 residues. Germline V CDR1 and CDR2: SGDLS, YYNGEE. The trim removed 0 bases at V and 2 bases at J, leaving 2 bases unmatched. The CDR3 DNA is TGTGCCAGCAGCGTAGGACAGGGGAACACAGATACGCAGTATTTT. Translation: CASSVGQGNTDTQYF.

The V gene is TRBV7-2, the J gene TRBJ1-6, with unresolved D. CDR3 size: 12 residues. Germline values: CDR1 SGHTA, CDR2 FQGNSA. V was clipped by 6 bases and J by 4 bases, with 4 bases between them. CDR3 in DNA: TGTGCCAGCAGTCGATATAATTCACCCCTCCACTTT. Its translation is CASSRYNSPLHF.

The V call is TRBV30, the J call TRBJ2-5; D gene ambiguous. This CDR3 is 11 amino acids long. Looked up from germline, CDR1 is GTSNPN and CDR2 is SVGIG (reference sequence). The V and J ends lost 5 bases and 5 bases respectively, with 9 bases between them. CDR3 in amino acids: CAWDGTETQYF. Here the CDR3 DNA reads TGTGCCTGGGACGGAACGGAGACCCAGTACTTC.

V gene TRBV28 combines with J gene TRBJ1-1, with 10 nucleotides matching TRBD1. The germline gives CDR1 MDHEN, CDR2 SYDVKM. The V segment lost 4 bases and the J segment 6 bases; nucleotides outside the gene matches: 5. This CDR3 is 14 amino acids long. This CDR3 is CASSWTGGRPEAFF. Here the CDR3 DNA reads TGTGCCAGCAGTTGGACAGGGGGGCGGCCTGAAGCTTTCTTT.

The chain joins TRBV7-9 to TRBJ1-1; D gene unclear. CDR1 and CDR2 from the germline V gene are SEHNR and FQNEAQ (reference sequence). The CDR3 length is 12 residues. Trimming removed 5 bases from V and 2 bases from J, with 6 bases in between. The CDR3 DNA is TGTGCCAGCAGCCAAAGTAACACTGAAGCTTTCTTT. Translation gives CASSQSNTEAFF.

In nucleotides, the CDR3 is TGTGCCAGCAAGTCTAGCGGCTCCTACGAGCAGTACTTC. It translates to CASKSSGSYEQYF. The genes are TRBV2 and TRBJ2-7; 7 bases match TRBD2. Germline V gene data show CDR1 as SNHLY and CDR2 as FYNNEI. CDR3 length equals 13 residues. V trimming: 7 bases; J trimming: 0 bases; junction bases outside the gene matches: 3.

The chain couples TRBV30 to TRBJ2-3; the D gene is possibly TRBD2 (6 bases). The CDR3 covers 14 residues. Per the germline V gene, CDR1 is GTSNPN and CDR2 is SVGIG (reference sequence). V was shortened by 5 bases and J by 4 bases, with 16 bases between the two germline ends. The CDR3 DNA reads as TGTGCCTGGTCCCTAGCGAAAACCTCAGATACGCAGTATTTT. This codes for CAWSLAKTSDTQYF.

This rearrangement joins TRBV28 to TRBJ2-1, with 11 bases aligning to TRBD2. The CDR3 runs 14 residues. Losses at the gene ends were 5 bases for V and 8 bases for J; bases not matched to a gene: 5. Germline CDR1 reads MDHEN; CDR2 reads SYDVKM. The CDR3 nucleotides read TGTGCCAGCAGTATAGCGGGAGGGCCGTATGAGCAGTTCTTC. This gives the protein CASSIAGGPYEQFF.